The 10 T cell receptor beta chains below come from one sample, sequenced in a study of blood T cell repertoires in COVID-19. The table came from immunoSEQ multiplex PCR; TCRdb's copy has only in-frame clones and leaves some out. This sample has about 170,000 clones, with approximately 87% found just once. The sample consisted of PBMCs or T cells enriched from blood (not recorded which). These receptors came from a woman in her fifties or sixties who had recovered from COVID-19.

The chain is built from TRBV14 and TRBJ1-4, with TRBD1 matching over 10 bases. Germline CDR1 SGHDN, CDR2 FVKESK. This CDR3 has 19 amino acids. Trimming took 3 bases from V and 3 from J; bases not matched to a gene: 13. The CDR3 here is CASSHYLWDRGHPNEKLFF. CDR3 nucleotide sequence: TGTGCCAGCAGCCACTACCTCTGGGACAGGGGACATCCTAATGAAAAACTGTTTTTT.

The chain combines TRBV7-2 with TRBJ1-5; TRBD1 is a possible D gene (6 bases). CDR1 and CDR2 from the germline V gene are SGHTA and FQGNSA. With 1 base removed from V and 3 bases from J, the gap between germline ends came to 10 bases. The CDR3 is 15 amino acids. CDR3 sequence reads: CASSLVRGNNQPQHF. The CDR3 DNA follows: TGTGCCAGCAGCTTAGTCAGGGGTAACAATCAGCCCCAGCATTTT.

V and J are TRBV2 and TRBJ1-3; no definite D call. The CDR3 spans 15 residues. V gave up 6 bases and J gave up 0 bases, with 12 bases separating them. Germline CDR1 reads SNHLY; CDR2 reads FYNNEI. The CDR3 spells CASRIRKSSGNTIYF. The CDR3 coding sequence is TGTGCCAGCAGGATACGAAAGAGCTCTGGAAACACCATATATTTT.

The chain joins TRBV11-2 to TRBJ1-4, with unresolved D. Per germline, CDR1 SGHAT and CDR2 FQNNGV. This CDR3 has 16 residues. V gave up 5 bases and J gave up 8 bases, with 21 bases separating them. CDR3: CASSPHAFPGEEKLFF. CDR3 sequence (DNA): TGTGCCAGCAGCCCCCACGCTTTTCCGGGAGAGGAAAAACTGTTTTTT.

V and J are TRBV27 and TRBJ1-2; D unresolved. With 5 bases removed from V and 6 bases from J, the gap between germline ends came to 19 bases. CDR1 and CDR2 (germline): MNHEY, SMNVEV (reference sequence). This CDR3 has 15 residues. The CDR3 protein is CASSPPRRMADGYTF. The CDR3 DNA is TGTGCCAGCAGTCCCCCCCGAAGGATGGCGGATGGCTACACCTTC.

The rearrangement links TRBV5-1 to TRBJ2-7, with D perhaps TRBD1 (7 bases). Germline V gene data show CDR1 as SGHRS and CDR2 as YFSETQ. Trimming left V 4 bases short and J 0 bases short, with 14 bases between. This CDR3 contains 15 residues. The CDR3 loop is CASSVEGAHSYEQYV. CDR3 in DNA: TGCGCCAGCAGCGTGGAGGGGGCCCACTCCTACGAGCAGTACGTC.

J is TRBJ2-2 and V is TRBV19, with 11 bases lining up with TRBD2. CDR3 size: 20 residues. V lost 0 bases, J lost 0 bases, and 9 bases stayed unmatched. Looked up from germline, CDR1 is LNHDA and CDR2 is SQIVND (reference sequence). CDR3 loop: CASSIDLFLAGGSNTGELFF. DNA of the CDR3: TGTGCCAGTAGTATAGATCTTTTTCTAGCGGGGGGTTCGAACACCGGGGAGCTGTTTTTT.

The V and J genes are TRBV6-1 and TRBJ1-6; D may be TRBD1 (5 bases). V was pared by 4 bases and J by 0 bases, with 10 bases between. Germline CDR1 is MNHNS and CDR2 is SASEGT. CDR3 length: 16 residues. The CDR3 loop reads CASSVDSSSYNSPLHF. The CDR3 DNA follows: TGTGCCAGCAGTGTAGACAGTAGCTCCTATAATTCACCCCTCCACTTT.

The genes are TRBV6-5 and TRBJ2-7, with a tentative D call TRBD1 (6 bases). This CDR3 has 14 residues. The germline V gene encodes CDR1 MNHEY and CDR2 SVGAGI. V was pared by 5 bases and J by 7 bases, with 18 bases between. CDR3 loop: CASSTGTSRGEQYV. As DNA, the CDR3 is TGTGCCAGCAGTACCGGGACATCGAGGGGGGAGCAGTACGTC.

This chain joins TRBV4-2 and TRBJ1-4; weak D call: TRBD1 (5 bases). Germline V gene lookup returns CDR1 LGHNA and CDR2 YNFKEQ. The length of the CDR3 is 16 residues. Deletions cut 0 bases from V and 5 bases from J, with 13 bases between. CDR3 in DNA: TGTGCCAGCAGCCAAGATGGTGCCAGGGCAAATGAAAAACTGTTTTTT. This translates into CASSQDGARANEKLFF.